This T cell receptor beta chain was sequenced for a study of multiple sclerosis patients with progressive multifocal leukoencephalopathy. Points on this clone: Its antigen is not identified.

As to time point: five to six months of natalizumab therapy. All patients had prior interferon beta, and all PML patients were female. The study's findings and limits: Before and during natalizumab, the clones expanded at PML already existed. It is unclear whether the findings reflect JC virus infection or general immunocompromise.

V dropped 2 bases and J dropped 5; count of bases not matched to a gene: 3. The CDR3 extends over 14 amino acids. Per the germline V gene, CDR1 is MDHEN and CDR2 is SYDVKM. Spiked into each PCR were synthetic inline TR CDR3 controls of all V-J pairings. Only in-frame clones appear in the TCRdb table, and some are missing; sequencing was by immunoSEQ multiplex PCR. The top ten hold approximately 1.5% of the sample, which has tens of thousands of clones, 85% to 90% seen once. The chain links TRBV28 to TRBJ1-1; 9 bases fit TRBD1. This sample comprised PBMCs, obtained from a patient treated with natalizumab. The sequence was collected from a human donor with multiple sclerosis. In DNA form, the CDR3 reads TGTGCCAGCAGTTTAAACAGGGGGCAAACTGAAGCTTTCTTT. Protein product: CASSLNRGQTEAFF.